The 20 T cell receptor beta chains below were found in one sample sequenced in a study of T-cell memory formation after mild COVID-19. TCRdb fed the 5' RACE reads into MiXCR, producing one record per CDR3 protein. The table records about 240,000 distinct CDR3 sequences, 9.4% of them present only once. The sequenced sample consisted of PBMCs or a T cell subset sorted from them (not recorded which). The receptors here all came from a man in his late teens or twenties who had mild COVID-19 (a few samples of this study predate the infection). Cell type and time point are not known.

This clonotype was seen a few times. The V gene is TRBV2, the J gene TRBJ2-7; the D call may be TRBD1 or TRBD2 (5 bases each). The V and J ends lost 6 bases and 4 bases respectively, with 16 bases between them. This CDR3 spans 14 amino acids. CDR1 and CDR2 (germline): SNHLY, FYNNEI. The CDR3 loop is CASRGVEAKYEQYV. The CDR3 region has the DNA TGTGCCAGCAGGGGGGTCGAAGCCAAATACGAGCAGTACGTC.

This chain connects TRBV6-2 or TRBV6-3 to TRBJ2-1; tentative D call: TRBD2 (6 bases). The CDR3 is made up of 14 amino acids. V shed 5 bases and J shed 4 bases, with 12 bases lying between them. The germline V gene has CDR1 MNHEY and CDR2 SVGEGT. DNA of the CDR3: TGTGCCAGCAGTACCCATGGGGGGTACAATGAGCAGTTCTTC. Its protein is CASSTHGGYNEQFF.

This chain uses TRBV7-2 with TRBJ2-2, with 8 bases identical to TRBD2. V was pared by 5 bases and J by 4 bases, with 9 bases of the junction left unmatched. Germline V gene sequence: CDR1 SGHTA, CDR2 FQGNSA. The CDR3 sequence is 16 residues long. The CDR3 coding sequence is TGTGCCAGCAGCCCACTAGCGGCCGATCTCACCGGGGAGCTGTTTTTT. Encoded protein: CASSPLAADLTGELFF.

This clonotype was picked up a small number of times. The chain is built from TRBV5-6 and TRBJ2-6, with 7 bases matching TRBD1. Germline lookup yields CDR1 SGHDT and CDR2 YYEEEE. Losses at the gene ends were 3 bases for V and 8 bases for J; bases not matched to a gene: 8. This CDR3 comprises 15 residues. The CDR3 spells CASSSSRQGTNVLTF. CDR3 in DNA: TGTGCCAGCAGCTCATCGAGACAGGGCACCAACGTCCTGACTTTC.

Ten or more counts support this clonotype. V gene TRBV2 combines with J gene TRBJ2-1, with TRBD2 as a possible D gene (6 bases). The germline V and J ends were trimmed by 8 bases and 0 bases, with 11 bases remaining between them. Germline V gene data show CDR1 as SNHLY and CDR2 as FYNNEI. This CDR3 is built from 14 residues. This chain's CDR3 is CASLALNSYNEQFF. The CDR3 region has the DNA TGTGCCAGCCTAGCGCTAAACTCCTACAATGAGCAGTTCTTC.

This clonotype was observed many times. This chain connects TRBV7-2 to TRBJ2-2; D not certain. Germline V gene data show CDR1 as SGHTA and CDR2 as FQGNSA. The CDR3 covers 13 residues. The ends were cut back, 3 bases at V and 2 bases at J, with 4 bases in the middle. CDR3 coding DNA: TGTGCCAGCAGCTTCCTAAACACCGGGGAGCTGTTTTTT. Amino acids: CASSFLNTGELFF.

This clonotype was counted only a few times. The chain carries TRBV12-3 or TRBV12-4 and TRBJ1-1, with D perhaps TRBD1 (5 bases). This CDR3 is built from 15 residues. V was cut by 5 bases and J by 1 base, with 14 bases left in between. The CDR3 loop is CASSESGQRNTEAFF. The CDR3, as DNA: TGTGCCAGCAGTGAATCGGGGCAGAGGAACACTGAAGCTTTCTTT.

There are a few counts of this clonotype. The genes are TRBV10-3 and TRBJ2-5; the match to TRBD2 covers 10 bases. V shed 0 bases and J 5 bases; nucleotides not matched to a gene: 9. Germline V lookup: CDR1 ENHRY, CDR2 SYGVKD. This CDR3 comprises 17 residues. DNA of the CDR3: TGTGCCATCAGTGAGTCGAGGTCTAGCGGGGGTCGGGAGACCCAGTACTTC. This codes for CAISESRSSGGRETQYF.

This clonotype occurred many times. The V and J genes are TRBV6-6 and TRBJ1-4; maybe TRBD1 (6 bases). The germline V gene has CDR1 MNHNY and CDR2 SVGAGI (reference sequence). The CDR3 totals 14 residues. The V and J ends lost 6 bases and 0 bases respectively, with 8 bases between them. In nucleotides, the CDR3 is TGTGCCAGCAGAAGGACAGCAACTAATGAAAAACTGTTTTTT. This encodes CASRRTATNEKLFF.

The CDR3 is CASSLWGAETQYF. For the CDR3, the DNA is TGTGCCAGCAGCTTGTGGGGGGCGGAGACCCAGTACTTC. V is TRBV5-8 and J is TRBJ2-5; D may be TRBD1 or TRBD2 (6 bases each). The V and J ends lost 1 base and 5 bases respectively, with 9 bases between them. There are 13 residues in the CDR3. Germline lookup yields CDR1 SGHTS and CDR2 YDEGEE.

This clonotype appeared a few times. The chain joins TRBV12-3 or TRBV12-4 to TRBJ1-5, with D possibly being TRBD1 (6 bases). CDR3 length: 13 amino acids. Trimming left V 8 bases short and J 4 bases short, with 12 bases between. CDR3 coding DNA: TGTGCCAGCCAAGGACAGAGTAATCAGCCCCAGCATTTT. Encoded protein: CASQGQSNQPQHF.

The chain couples TRBV5-1 to TRBJ2-1; TRBD2 is a possible D gene (6 bases). This CDR3 spans 14 amino acids. In germline, CDR1 is SGHRS, CDR2 YFSETQ. Trimming cost V 3 bases and J 7 bases, with 14 bases left between them. The CDR3 loop reads CASSSGTPRNEQFF. As DNA, the CDR3 is TGCGCCAGCAGCTCGGGGACTCCCAGGAATGAGCAGTTCTTC.

The chain links TRBV7-2 to TRBJ1-6, with a possible D match to TRBD1 (5 bases). The CDR3 length is 16 residues. The V gene lost 5 bases and the J gene lost 7 bases, with 18 bases spanning the gap. The germline V gene encodes CDR1 SGHTA and CDR2 FQGNSA. CDR3 loop: CASSKRRGYVNSPLHF. The CDR3 DNA reads as TGTGCCAGCAGCAAACGCCGGGGGTATGTGAATTCACCCCTCCACTTT.

This clonotype has just a few counts. The chain has TRBV7-2 and TRBJ2-5; 8 bases match TRBD2. V was pared by 5 bases and J by 5 bases, with 7 bases of the junction left unmatched. CDR1 and CDR2 (germline): SGHTA, FQGNSA. The CDR3 sequence is 14 residues long. Written as DNA, the CDR3 is TGTGCCAGCAGCACCGGGACTAGTCGGGAGACCCAGTACTTC. This sequence encodes CASSTGTSRETQYF.

This clonotype appeared many times. The chain combines TRBV5-1 with TRBJ2-1; possibly TRBD1 for D (5 bases). The CDR3 extends over 17 amino acids. In germline, CDR1 is SGHRS, CDR2 YFSETQ. With 1 base removed from V and 4 bases from J, the gap between germline ends came to 18 bases. The CDR3 region is CASSLRNRPTWYNEQFF. DNA of the CDR3: TGCGCCAGCAGCTTGAGAAACAGGCCAACATGGTACAATGAGCAGTTCTTC.

V is TRBV5-1 and J is TRBJ1-1; TRBD1 aligns across 9 bases. Germline V gives CDR1 SGHRS, CDR2 YFSETQ. This CDR3 contains 14 residues. Germline trimming cut 4 bases from V and 6 bases from J; bases unmatched to any gene: 7. CDR3: CASSRRGQGAEAFF. Here the CDR3 DNA reads TGCGCCAGCAGCCGCCGGGGACAGGGCGCTGAAGCTTTCTTT.

The sample holds a few counts of this clonotype. The chain combines TRBV19 with TRBJ1-5; maybe TRBD1 (5 bases). CDR1 and CDR2 from the germline V gene are LNHDA and SQIVND (reference sequence). V lost 9 bases and J lost 5, with 14 bases in between. The CDR3 totals 13 residues. The CDR3 protein is CASLGRGDQPQHF. Here the CDR3 DNA reads TGTGCCAGCTTGGGACGGGGGGATCAGCCCCAGCATTTT.

The sample holds a few counts of this clonotype. CDR3 amino acids: CSAQGPGTGFSYEQYF. In nucleotides, the CDR3 is TGCAGTGCCCAAGGGCCCGGGACAGGGTTCTCCTACGAGCAGTACTTC. V is TRBV20-1 and J is TRBJ2-7; 9 bases align to TRBD1. The CDR3 is made up of 16 amino acids. The germline V gene has CDR1 DFQATT and CDR2 SNEGSKA (reference sequence). Trimming at V came to 6 bases and at J to 0 bases, leaving 12 bases not matched to a gene.

V and J are TRBV12-3 or TRBV12-4 and TRBJ1-1; 8 bases agree with TRBD1. The CDR3 sequence is 13 residues long. The trim removed 5 bases at V and 10 bases at J, leaving 9 bases unmatched. CDR3 in amino acids: CASSPDRARVAFF. The CDR3 nucleotides read TGTGCCAGCAGTCCGGACAGGGCAAGAGTAGCTTTCTTT.

This sequence joins TRBV12-3 or TRBV12-4 and TRBJ1-2; D call uncertain. The CDR3 spans 14 residues. V was shortened by 1 base and J by 3 bases, with 9 bases between the two germline ends. DNA for the CDR3: TGTGCCAGCAGTTTAGGAACGACGGACTATGGCTACACCTTC. Its translation: CASSLGTTDYGYTF.